This TCR beta chain was identified during a study of vaccination and CD4 T cells after COVID-19 (dated by TCRdb to between 2021 and 2022). For context, the study as a whole: Convalescent patients had a positive SARS-CoV-2 result on nasal swab PCR, and of these patients, fewer than ten had mild disease and one had severe disease. The spike-specific CD4+ TCR repertoire was compared before and after mRNA vaccination in approximately ten COVID-19 convalescent patients and several infection-naive healthy vaccine recipients. Overlapping spike peptide pools from SARS-CoV-2 and from the common cold coronaviruses HCoV-NL63, HCoV-OC43 and HCoV-229E were used as culture stimuli. Post-vaccine blood samples were taken a median of 72 days after the second vaccine dose, with a range of 14 to 241 days. The convalescent cohort included six males and four females, with two Hispanic individuals, seven Caucasians, two Asians and one multiracial person. Control cultures received a CEFX viral epitope pool as the positive control, an HIV-1 Nef peptide pool as the negative control, or no peptide. Post-COVID blood samples were collected from convalescent patients a median of about 92 days after diagnosis, with a range of roughly 30 to 170 days. Two doses of either the Pfizer-BioNTech BNT162b2 vaccine (n=8) or the Moderna mRNA-1273 vaccine (n=2) were administered to participants. Broader findings and caveats from the paper: The study included relatively few convalescent patients and did not analyze early timepoints after natural infection. Nearly all vaccine-specific clones in convalescent patients (304 of 307) were mono-reactive for SARS-CoV-2 spike rather than cross-reactive with common cold coronaviruses. In convalescent patients, a median about 86% of post-vaccine SARS-CoV-2-reactive clones were detected only after vaccination, suggesting vaccine-specific priming. The median number of SARS-CoV-2-reactive clonotypes rose from around 20 after infection to around 40 after vaccination, but the change was not significant.

Details on this clonotype: This clone's antigen is unknown. No qualities accompany the bases; no much larger clone lies one base away.

The method behind the library was PCR. DNA from cultured CD4+ T cells was subjected to TCR sequencing with the Oncomine TCR Beta short-read assay at the Johns Hopkins FTIC core. The QIAamp micro DNA kit was used to extract genomic DNA from the cultured CD4+ T cells. Oncomine TCR Beta libraries from cultured CD4+ T cells were pooled with unique dual indexes and sequenced on an Illumina iSeq 100. Concerning the study's data processing: Non-productive sequences were removed, and CDR3s that did not start with C, did not end with F or W, or were shorter than 7 amino acids were discarded. Antigen-specific clonotypes were identified using the MANAFEST web application through comparison of peptide-stimulated wells with reference and other culture wells. For a clone to be called positive, the clone needed an FDR below 0.05, an odds ratio above 5, and a productive frequency above 0.1% in at least two of three replicate wells. A clonotype counted as cross-reactive if it showed significant expansion both in the SARS-CoV-2 spike wells and in at least one common cold coronavirus spike condition. Levenshtein distances (stringdist) and unrooted phylogenetic trees (ape) in R version 3.6.1 were used to assess CDR3 homology. The public sequencing data were trimmed at Q25 with fastp and processed into clonotypes with MiXCR by TCRdb, which kept only in-frame beta chains. Merged by CDR3 protein, the rows form single entries marked with the most common genes and DNA. TCRdb, not the authors, supplied the V and J calls. The sample records about 23,000 distinct CDR3 sequences, approximately 59% of which are singletons. The leading ten clones occupy around 2.7% of the sample.

According to the study, the label for this sample's treatment or condition signals: approximately nine-day PBMC culture with coronavirus spike peptide pools or control peptides (ViraFEST assay). The ViraFEST assay was used in the study, in which antigen-specific T cells were expanded with peptide pools and expanded clonotypes were subsequently identified by TCR sequencing. The convalescent patients' positive SARS-CoV-2 PCR tests fell between March and December 2020, which was before the Alpha, Beta and Delta variants emerged in the United States. PBMCs were cultured at 1.5 million to 2.5 million per well in IMDM supplemented with around 5% human AB serum and about 9.6 IU/ml IL-2, with around 10 ug/ml peptide pools added. On days 3 and 7, half of the culture medium was replaced with fresh IL-2-containing medium. CD4+ T cells were isolated after around ten days of culture through negative selection using the EasySep CD4+ T cell isolation kit. PBMCs were separated from whole blood using Ficoll-Paque Plus gradient centrifugation and then either used fresh or cryopreserved at -140C. Triplicate wells were generally used for each culture condition.

CDR3 length: 15 amino acids, cysteine to phenylalanine. The DNA shown is the 45-base CDR3, in frame from base 1. V was cut back by 5 bases and J by 6 bases, leaving a gap of 19 bases between them. Reading the germline V gene gives CDR1 SGHTA and CDR2 FQGTGA. The sample was CD4+ T cells from blood, cultured in vitro. The sequence is built from TRBV7-3 and TRBJ1-1, and TRBD1 may be the D gene, going by 5 matching bases. The TCR comes from a human donor who had recovered from COVID-19. The CDR3: CASSPNGQGMAEAFF. In nucleotide form, the sequence is TGTGCCAGCAGCCCTAATGGGCAGGGAATGGCTGAAGCTTTCTTT.